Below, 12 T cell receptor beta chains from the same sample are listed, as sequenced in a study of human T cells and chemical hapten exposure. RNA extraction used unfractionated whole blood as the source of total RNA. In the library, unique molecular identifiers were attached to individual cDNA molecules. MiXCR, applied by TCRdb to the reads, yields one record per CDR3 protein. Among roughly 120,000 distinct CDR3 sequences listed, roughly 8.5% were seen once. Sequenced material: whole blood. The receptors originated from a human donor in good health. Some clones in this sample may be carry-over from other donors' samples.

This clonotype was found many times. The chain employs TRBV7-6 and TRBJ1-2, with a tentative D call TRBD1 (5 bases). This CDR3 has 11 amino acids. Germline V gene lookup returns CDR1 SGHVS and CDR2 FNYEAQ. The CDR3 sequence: CASGGDYGYTF. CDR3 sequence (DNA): TGTGCTTCCGGGGGGGACTATGGCTACACCTTC.

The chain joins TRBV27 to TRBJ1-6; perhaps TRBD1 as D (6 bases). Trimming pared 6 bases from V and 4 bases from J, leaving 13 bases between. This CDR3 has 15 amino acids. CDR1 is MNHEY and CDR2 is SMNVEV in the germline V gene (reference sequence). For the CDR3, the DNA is TGTGCCAGCAGACGGGGGCATGGGTATAATTCACCCCTCCACTTT. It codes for CASRRGHGYNSPLHF.

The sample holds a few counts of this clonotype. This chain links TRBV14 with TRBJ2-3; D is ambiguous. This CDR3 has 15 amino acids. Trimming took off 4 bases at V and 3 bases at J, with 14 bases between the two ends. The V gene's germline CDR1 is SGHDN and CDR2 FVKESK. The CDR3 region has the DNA TGTGCCAGCAGCCCTGTATGGGGAATTACAGATACGCAGTATTTT. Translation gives CASSPVWGITDTQYF.

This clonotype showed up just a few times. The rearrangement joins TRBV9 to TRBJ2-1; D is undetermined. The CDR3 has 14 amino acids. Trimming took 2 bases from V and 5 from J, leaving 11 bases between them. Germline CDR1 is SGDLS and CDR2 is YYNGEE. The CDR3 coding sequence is TGTGCCAGCAGCGTGTCGGGTTCAAACAATGAGCAGTTCTTC. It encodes CASSVSGSNNEQFF.

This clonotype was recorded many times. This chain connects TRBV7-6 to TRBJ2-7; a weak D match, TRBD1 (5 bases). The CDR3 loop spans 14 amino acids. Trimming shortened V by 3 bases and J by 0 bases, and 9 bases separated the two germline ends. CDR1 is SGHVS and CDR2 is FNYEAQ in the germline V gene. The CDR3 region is CASSLSGSSYEQYF. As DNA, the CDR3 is TGTGCCAGCAGCTTGTCAGGGTCCTCCTACGAGCAGTACTTC.

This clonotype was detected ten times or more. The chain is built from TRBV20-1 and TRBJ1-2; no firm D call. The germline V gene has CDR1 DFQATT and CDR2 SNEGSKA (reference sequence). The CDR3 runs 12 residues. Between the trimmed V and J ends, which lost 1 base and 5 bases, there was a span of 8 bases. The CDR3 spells CSARGDPYGYTF. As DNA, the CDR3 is TGCAGTGCTAGAGGAGATCCTTATGGCTACACCTTC.

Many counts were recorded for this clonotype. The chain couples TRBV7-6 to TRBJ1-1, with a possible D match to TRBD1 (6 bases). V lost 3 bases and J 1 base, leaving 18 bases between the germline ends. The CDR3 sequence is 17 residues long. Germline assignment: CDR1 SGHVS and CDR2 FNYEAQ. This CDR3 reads CASSFFKGPGQNTEAFF. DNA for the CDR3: TGTGCCAGCAGCTTTTTTAAGGGACCGGGACAGAACACTGAAGCTTTCTTT.

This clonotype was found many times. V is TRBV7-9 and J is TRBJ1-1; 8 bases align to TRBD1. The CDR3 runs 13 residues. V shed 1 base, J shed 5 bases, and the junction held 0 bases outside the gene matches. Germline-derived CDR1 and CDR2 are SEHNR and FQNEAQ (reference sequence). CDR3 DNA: TGTGCCAGCAGCTTAGACAGGGGGACTGAAGCTTTCTTT. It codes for CASSLDRGTEAFF.

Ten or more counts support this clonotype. This CDR3 is CASTRNGKEWAEAFF. In DNA, the CDR3 is TGTGCCAGCACGAGGAACGGCAAAGAGTGGGCTGAAGCTTTCTTT. The rearrangement links TRBV2 to TRBJ1-1; D not resolved. CDR3 size: 15 residues. Trimming took off 7 bases at V and 6 bases at J, with 21 bases between the two ends. CDR1 is SNHLY and CDR2 is FYNNEI in the germline V gene.

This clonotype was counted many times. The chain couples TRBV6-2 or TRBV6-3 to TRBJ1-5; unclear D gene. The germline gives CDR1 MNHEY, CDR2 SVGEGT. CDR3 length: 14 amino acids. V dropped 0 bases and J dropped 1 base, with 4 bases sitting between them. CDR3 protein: CASSYSSSNQPQHF. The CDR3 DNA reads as TGTGCCAGCAGTTACTCGAGCAGCAATCAGCCCCAGCATTTT.

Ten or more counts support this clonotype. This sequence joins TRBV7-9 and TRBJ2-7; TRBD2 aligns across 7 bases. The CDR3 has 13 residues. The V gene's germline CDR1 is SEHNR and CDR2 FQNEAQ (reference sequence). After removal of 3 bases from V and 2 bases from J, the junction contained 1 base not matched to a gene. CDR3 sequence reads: CASSLGGTYEQYF. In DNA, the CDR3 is TGTGCCAGCAGCTTGGGGGGGACCTACGAGCAGTACTTC.

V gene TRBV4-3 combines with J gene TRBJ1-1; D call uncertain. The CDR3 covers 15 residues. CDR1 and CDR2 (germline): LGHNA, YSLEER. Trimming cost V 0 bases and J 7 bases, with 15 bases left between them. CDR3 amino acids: CASSQDLRRSNEAFF. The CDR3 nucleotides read TGCGCCAGCAGCCAAGATCTACGGAGAAGCAATGAAGCTTTCTTT.